These 27 T cell receptor beta chains share one sample of origin, sequenced in a study of blood T cell repertoires in COVID-19. Repertoires were generated with immunoSEQ multiplex PCR, while TCRdb's copy carries only in-frame clones and drops some. Among about 200,000 clones listed, more than 80% were seen once. Sequenced sample: peripheral blood. The receptors were sampled from a woman of 80 years or more with COVID-19, enrolled during active disease.

Here the CDR3 DNA reads TGTGCCAGCAGCCCCGGACAGGGAAGAGAGCAGTTCTTC. It yields the protein CASSPGQGREQFF. V usage is TRBV6-5 and J usage is TRBJ2-1; 8 nucleotides align to TRBD1. This CDR3 contains 13 residues. With V trimmed by 6 bases and J by 10 bases, 8 bases remained unmatched. CDR1 is MNHEY, CDR2 SVGAGI, per germline.

The CDR3 reads CATTGQSANEQYF. In nucleotides, the CDR3 is TGTGCCACCACGGGACAGTCGGCTAACGAGCAGTACTTC. This chain uses TRBV10-3 with TRBJ2-7; 7 bases are shared with TRBD1. V lost 10 bases and J lost 5; bases outside the gene matches: 11. The CDR3 consists of 13 residues. Germline V gives CDR1 ENHRY, CDR2 SYGVKD.

The rearrangement links TRBV6-5 to TRBJ2-2; perhaps TRBD1 as D (7 bases). V lost 8 bases and J 0 bases, leaving 10 bases between the germline ends. Germline V lookup: CDR1 MNHEY, CDR2 SVGAGI. The CDR3 spans 14 residues. The CDR3: CASRGTANTGELFF. The CDR3 DNA reads as TGTGCCAGCCGGGGGACAGCGAACACCGGGGAGCTGTTTTTT.

This sequence joins TRBV27 and TRBJ1-2; D is ambiguous. The CDR3 contains 14 residues. Germline V gene lookup returns CDR1 MNHEY and CDR2 SMNVEV (reference sequence). The V gene lost 6 bases and the J gene lost 0 bases, with 11 bases spanning the gap. The CDR3 DNA is TGTGCCAGCAGGCCCCGGGGAGCTAACTATGGCTACACCTTC. It yields the protein CASRPRGANYGYTF.

The chain combines TRBV6-5 with TRBJ1-1; 8 positions agree with TRBD1. This CDR3 spans 15 amino acids. Germline-derived CDR1 and CDR2 are MNHEY and SVGAGI. The trim removed 2 bases at V and 5 bases at J, leaving 7 bases unmatched. The CDR3 is CASSYDGTGWTEAFF. In DNA, the CDR3 is TGTGCCAGCAGTTACGACGGGACAGGCTGGACTGAAGCTTTCTTT.

This clone appeared a few times. This chain links TRBV2 with TRBJ2-1, with 7 positions matching TRBD1. The CDR3 totals 15 residues. V was pared by 3 bases and J by 4 bases, with 6 bases of the junction left unmatched. The germline CDR1 and CDR2 sequences are SNHLY and FYNNEI. The CDR3 DNA sequence: TGTGCCAGCAGTGATAGGGGGACAGCTTACAATGAGCAGTTCTTC. This encodes CASSDRGTAYNEQFF.

This chain links TRBV2 with TRBJ1-6, with 8 bases identical to TRBD1. V shed 5 bases and J 9 bases; nucleotides not matched to a gene: 3. CDR1 is SNHLY, CDR2 FYNNEI, per germline. This CDR3 region has 13 residues. The CDR3 DNA reads TGTGCCAGCAGTCCAGGGGGCCTTTCACCCCTCCACTTT. Translated: CASSPGGLSPLHF.

This chain uses TRBV6-5 with TRBJ1-4; D is uncertain. The CDR3 spans 16 residues. Germline loops: CDR1 MNHEY, CDR2 SVGAGI. Trimming took off 0 bases at V and 0 bases at J, with 8 bases between the two ends. The CDR3 DNA reads as TGTGCCAGCAGTTACTCGGGAGTTGCAACTAATGAAAAACTGTTTTTT. Translated: CASSYSGVATNEKLFF.

The rearrangement links TRBV3-1 (or the pseudogene TRBV3-2) to TRBJ1-3, with 7 bases matching TRBD1. The V gene's germline CDR1 is LGHDT and CDR2 YNNKEL (reference sequence). With V trimmed by 2 bases and J by 0 bases, 1 base remained unmatched. This CDR3 comprises 15 residues. This chain's CDR3 is CASSQQGGSGNTIYF. The CDR3 DNA is TGTGCCAGCAGCCAACAGGGGGGCTCTGGAAACACCATATATTTT.

The chain links TRBV10-3 to TRBJ2-7, with D possibly TRBD1 on 6 matching bases. Trimming took off 2 bases at V and 0 bases at J, with 8 bases between the two ends. Germline V gene data show CDR1 as ENHRY and CDR2 as SYGVKD. The CDR3 loop spans 14 amino acids. The CDR3: CAISEGQSSYEQYF. CDR3 bases: TGTGCCATCAGTGAGGGACAGAGCTCCTACGAGCAGTACTTC.

The V gene is TRBV12-3 or TRBV12-4, the J gene TRBJ2-1; D gene uncertain. The CDR3 has 12 amino acids. V lost 4 bases and J lost 9, with 10 bases in between. The CDR3, as DNA: TGTGCCAGCAGTTCCCCCCCCGGTGAGCAGTTCTTC. Its protein is CASSSPPGEQFF.

J is TRBJ1-5 and V is TRBV28, with 7 bases fitting TRBD1. J lost 3 bases, V lost 7 bases, and 6 bases had no gene match. The CDR3 spans 14 residues. CDR1 MDHEN and CDR2 SYDVKM come from the germline V gene. For the CDR3, the DNA is TGTGCCAGCACCCAAGGACAGGTCAATCAGCCCCAGCATTTT. Residues: CASTQGQVNQPQHF.

This chain uses TRBV21-1 with TRBJ2-7; the table's TRBD1 call for D was not verified on the DNA. TRBV21-1 is given as a pseudogene. The CDR3 contains 11 residues. CDR3 DNA: TGTGCCAGCAGCAAACACTACGAGCAGTACTTC. Its translation is CASSKHYEQYF.

V and J are TRBV7-3 and TRBJ1-2, with TRBD1 matching 7 bases. V trimming: 6 bases; J trimming: 7 bases; junction bases outside the gene matches: 8. Germline V CDR1 and CDR2: SGHTA, FQGTGA. This CDR3 has 13 amino acids. The CDR3 loop reads CASSAGTASGYTF. CDR3 coding DNA: TGTGCCAGCAGTGCTGGGACAGCCTCTGGCTACACCTTC.

The chain carries TRBV6-2 or TRBV6-3 and TRBJ1-2, with D uncertain. The CDR3 has 16 amino acids. Germline values: CDR1 MNHEY, CDR2 SVGEGT. V lost 0 bases to trimming and J lost 7 bases, with 18 bases between them. The CDR3, as DNA: TGTGCCAGCAGTTACTCAGCCCGTGGAGGTAGTCGTGGCTACACCTTC. It specifies CASSYSARGGSRGYTF.

The chain links TRBV5-1 to TRBJ1-1; D call uncertain. The germline CDR1 and CDR2 sequences are SGHRS and YFSETQ. V shed 0 bases and J shed 6 bases, with 15 bases lying between them. There are 15 residues in the CDR3. CDR3 coding DNA: TGCGCCAGCAGCTTGGATGCAGCCGTAGCGGCTGAAGCTTTCTTT. Translating gives CASSLDAAVAAEAFF.

This rearrangement joins TRBV24-1 to TRBJ2-1; D is possibly TRBD2 (6 bases). The CDR3 extends over 14 amino acids. The germline gives CDR1 KGHDR, CDR2 SFDVKD. The germline V and J ends were trimmed by 2 bases and 5 bases, with 9 bases remaining between them. The CDR3 nucleotides read TGTGCCACCAGTGATTGGGGCGGGGACAATGAGCAGTTCTTC. Translation: CATSDWGGDNEQFF.

The chain combines TRBV7-8 with TRBJ1-4; tentative D call: TRBD1 (6 bases). V lost 0 bases and J lost 6, with 14 bases in between. CDR1 is SGHVS, CDR2 FQNEAQ, per germline. The CDR3 has 16 amino acids. The CDR3 loop is CASSLALRAGDEKLFF. The CDR3, as DNA: TGTGCCAGCAGCTTAGCGTTGAGGGCAGGGGATGAAAAACTGTTTTTT.

V is TRBV5-6 and J is TRBJ1-1, with unresolved D. CDR3 length: 12 amino acids. Trimming removed 6 bases at V and 6 bases at J, with 12 bases between. CDR1 is SGHDT and CDR2 is YYEEEE in the germline V gene. CDR3 in amino acids: CASTGKVPEAFF. For the CDR3, the DNA is TGTGCCAGCACGGGGAAGGTCCCTGAAGCTTTCTTT. The full variable domain, rest sourced from reference TRBV5-6 and TRBJ1-1, is DAGVTQSPTHLIKTRGQQVTLRCSPKSGHDTVSWYQQALGQGPQFIFQYYEEEERQRGNFPDRFSGHQFPNYSSELNVNALLLGDSALYLCASTGKVPEAFFGQGTRLTVV.

V and J are TRBV28 and TRBJ2-1; D might be TRBD2 (6 bases). V was cut by 5 bases and J by 9 bases, with 20 bases left in between. The length of the CDR3 is 15 residues. Germline V CDR1 and CDR2: MDHEN, SYDVKM. The CDR3 is CASSPSGTPSSEQFF. The CDR3, as DNA: TGTGCCAGCAGTCCATCCGGGACTCCTAGCAGTGAGCAGTTCTTC.

This chain connects TRBV5-1 to TRBJ1-2; no clear D gene. From germline, CDR1 is SGHRS and CDR2 YFSETQ. The CDR3 has 13 amino acids. The V gene lost 0 bases and the J gene lost 8 bases, with 11 bases spanning the gap. As DNA, the CDR3 is TGCGCCAGCAGCTTGGGTCGGGGAGAGGGCTACACCTTC. Translating it yields CASSLGRGEGYTF. The full variable domain, its missing parts supplied by reference TRBV5-1 and TRBJ1-2, is KAGVTQTPRYLIKTRGQQVTLSCSPISGHRSVSWYQQTPGQGLQFLFEYFSETQRNKGNFPGRFSGRQFSNSRSEMNVSTLELGDSALYLCASSLGRGEGYTFGSGTRLTVV.

The J gene is TRBJ2-3, the V gene TRBV18; 7 bases match TRBD2. After removal of 4 bases from V and 3 bases from J, the junction contained 4 bases not matched to a gene. Germline V gene lookup returns CDR1 KGHSH and CDR2 LQKENI. The CDR3 totals 14 residues. This chain's CDR3 is CASSRTSRTDTQYF. CDR3 coding DNA: TGTGCCAGCTCACGGACTAGTAGGACAGATACGCAGTATTTT.

The chain has TRBV4-1 and TRBJ1-2; TRBD1 matches at 7 bases. The germline V gene encodes CDR1 MGHRA and CDR2 YSYEKL. CDR3 size: 14 residues. Losses at the gene ends were 7 bases for V and 7 bases for J; bases not matched to a gene: 12. In DNA, the CDR3 is TGCGCCAGCACCAGTTGGGGCAGGGGGATTGGCTACACCTTC. Translating gives CASTSWGRGIGYTF.

The sample holds a few counts of this clone. The same CDR3 is also encoded by other DNA sequences in this sample. The V and J genes are TRBV5-1 and TRBJ2-5; 10 bases line up with TRBD2. The trim removed 5 bases at V and 3 bases at J, leaving 22 bases unmatched. Germline loops: CDR1 SGHRS, CDR2 YFSETQ. The CDR3 consists of 20 residues. The CDR3: CASSVGWGFRTSGKKETQYF. In DNA, the CDR3 is TGCGCCAGCAGTGTGGGCTGGGGGTTCAGGACTAGCGGTAAGAAAGAGACCCAGTACTTC.

The rearrangement joins TRBV2 to TRBJ2-3; the match to TRBD2 covers 8 bases. J was trimmed by 1 base and V by 6 bases; bases with no gene match: 9. Germline values: CDR1 SNHLY, CDR2 FYNNEI. The CDR3 runs to 16 residues. CDR3 DNA sequence: TGTGCCAGCAGCGGGGGGGTGGGAATTGGCACAGATACGCAGTATTTT. It translates to CASSGGVGIGTDTQYF.

This sequence joins TRBV2 and TRBJ1-6; D call uncertain. Germline assignment: CDR1 SNHLY and CDR2 FYNNEI. This CDR3 has 13 residues. The germline V and J ends were trimmed by 1 base and 7 bases, with 5 bases remaining between them. The CDR3 loop is CASSEGGNSPLHF. The CDR3 DNA sequence: TGTGCCAGCAGTGAAGGCGGGAATTCACCCCTCCACTTT. Full variable domain (rest looked up from reference TRBV2 and TRBJ1-6): EPEVTQTPSHQVTQMGQEVILRCVPISNHLYFYWYRQILGQKVEFLVSFYNNEISEKSEIFDDQFSVERPDGSNFTLKIRSTKLEDSAMYFCASSEGGNSPLHFGNGTRLTVT.

CDR3 protein: CATRSRGTGELFF. The DNA of the CDR3 is TGCGCCACCAGGAGTCGGGGCACCGGGGAGCTGTTTTTT. This chain uses TRBV5-1 with TRBJ2-2, with D perhaps TRBD2 (5 bases). The CDR3 totals 13 residues. Germline V gives CDR1 SGHRS, CDR2 YFSETQ. Trimming removed 9 bases at V and 4 bases at J, with 13 bases between.